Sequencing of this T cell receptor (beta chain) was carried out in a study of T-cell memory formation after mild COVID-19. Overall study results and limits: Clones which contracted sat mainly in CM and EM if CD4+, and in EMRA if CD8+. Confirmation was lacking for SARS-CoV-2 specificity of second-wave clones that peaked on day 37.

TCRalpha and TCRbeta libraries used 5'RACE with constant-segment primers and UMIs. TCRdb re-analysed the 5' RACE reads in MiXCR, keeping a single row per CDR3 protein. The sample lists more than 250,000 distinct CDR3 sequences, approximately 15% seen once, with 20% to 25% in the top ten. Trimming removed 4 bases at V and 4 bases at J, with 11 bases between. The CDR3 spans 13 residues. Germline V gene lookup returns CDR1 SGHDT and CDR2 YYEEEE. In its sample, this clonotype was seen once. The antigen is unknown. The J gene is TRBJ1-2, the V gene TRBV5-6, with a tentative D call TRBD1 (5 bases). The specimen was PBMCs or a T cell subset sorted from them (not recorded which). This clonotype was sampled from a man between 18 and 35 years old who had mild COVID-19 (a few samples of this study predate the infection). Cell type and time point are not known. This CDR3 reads CASSPDGTYGYTF. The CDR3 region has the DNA TGTGCCAGCAGCCCGGACGGGACCTATGGCTACACCTTC.